This TCR beta chain was identified in a study of beta chain features in type 1 diabetes. This CDR3 is built from 15 residues. The ends were cut back, 0 bases at V and 6 bases at J, with 15 bases in the middle. Germline lookup yields CDR1 MNHEY and CDR2 SVGAGI. What was sequenced were expressed TCRB transcripts, since all of the isolated RNA had been reverse transcribed. Using immunoSEQ multiplex PCR, the repertoire was profiled, and TCRdb retains in-frame clones only, with some absent. This table has 300,000 to 400,000 clones, approximately 12% appearing once. Sequencing was carried out using naive CD4+ T cells from blood. The chain joins TRBV6-5 to TRBJ2-7, with D perhaps matching TRBD2 (6 bases). The TCR was taken from a man aged 18 to 30 in good health. The CDR3 loop is CASSYSGGLSGEQYF. DNA for the CDR3: TGTGCCAGCAGTTACTCAGGCGGTCTTAGCGGCGAGCAGTACTTC.